This record covers a single T cell receptor (beta chain). A second PCR, run for roughly 7 to 12 cycles, used a sample-barcoded 5' primer plus a J-beta primer mix. TCRdb re-analysed the 5' RACE reads in MiXCR, keeping a single row per CDR3 protein. In the table there are approximately 770,000 distinct CDR3 sequences, roughly 60% of which are singletons. This sample stems from a study of blood T cells in healthy people across ages. Looked up from germline, CDR1 is LGHNT and CDR2 is FRNRAP. V shed 5 bases and J shed 4 bases, with 8 bases lying between them. The CDR3 sequence is 12 residues long. The sequencing sample was made of blood. J is TRBJ2-5 and V is TRBV12-5, with D possibly matching TRBD1 (5 bases). The TCR was taken from a man aged 25-45 years in good health. The CDR3 coding sequence is TGTGCTAGTGGTCCAGGGTTAGAGACCCAGTACTTC. Its translation: CASGPGLETQYF.